These T cell receptor beta chains were read from a single sample in a study of blood T cells in healthy people across ages. TCRdb re-called the 5' RACE reads with MiXCR, one entry per CDR3 protein. The table has around 800,000 distinct CDR3 sequences, around 62% seen once. Sequenced sample: blood. The receptors come from a man between 25 and 39 years old in good health. The CDR3 runs from the conserved cysteine through the conserved F or W. Each record gives: J gene, clone size, V gene, CDR3 protein. Part of the rows lack a size; the others show once, few, many or a class for expanded clones.

TRBJ1-2 few TRBV6-1 CASSEGANGYGYTF
TRBJ2-7 . TRBV10-3 CAISEPLQYEQYF
TRBJ2-1 . TRBV7-2 CASSLTSGGPSTQFF
TRBJ1-2 . TRBV10-3 CAISHPTGANYGYTF
TRBJ2-7 . TRBV7-9 CASSLEEQAYYEQYF
TRBJ1-2 . TRBV2 CASIQGLEVYGHTF
TRBJ2-7 . TRBV5-1 CASSSSQGFSLEQYF
TRBJ2-1 . TRBV24-1 CATSADAWENEQFF
TRBJ2-1 few TRBV11-1 CASSLFTLAGGLNHEQFF
TRBJ1-5 . TRBV7-9 CASSLAPGQNQPQHF
TRBJ2-1 . TRBV7-9 CASSLGFERINNEQFF
TRBJ2-5 . TRBV6-2/TRBV6-3 CASSEPGSSETQYF
TRBJ2-1 . TRBV6-1 CASSELGGRSYEQFF
TRBJ2-7 . TRBV20-1 CSARLDSYVKTYEQYF
TRBJ2-3 few TRBV4-3 CASSQERIGTDTQYF
TRBJ1-4 . TRBV29-1 CSVSPAGARGEKLFF
TRBJ1-2 . TRBV20-1 CSARMSGTRQGYTF
TRBJ2-7 . TRBV27 CASSSLGQGNYEQYF
. . TRBV3-1 CASSQAAPCEQYF
TRBJ2-3 . TRBV15 CATSRGGDPDTQYF
TRBJ2-3 once TRBV20-1 CSSGGGDTQYF
TRBJ2-3 . TRBV6-5 CASSSRGGGVGLITDTQYF
TRBJ1-1 . TRBV25-1 CASSPGRPEAFF
TRBJ1-5 . TRBV20-1 CSARVERQDSNQPQHF
TRBJ2-3 . TRBV12-3/TRBV12-4 CASTPGLAGGLRDTQYF
TRBJ2-6 . TRBV25-1 CATTGGANVLTF
TRBJ2-7 . TRBV5-5 CASIPGQSYEQYF
TRBJ2-1 few TRBV29-1 CSATGTKWSEQFF
. few TRBV6-2/TRBV6-3 CASSYSGRTYEQYF
TRBJ1-4 . TRBV4-2 CASSLTDGTTNEKLFF
TRBJ2-1 once TRBV3-1 CASSEAVGGQFF
TRBJ2-1 few TRBV7-2 CASSLVSGGASSYNEQFF
TRBJ2-5 once TRBV4-3 CASSQGRGGFETQYF
TRBJ2-6 . TRBV10-3 CAISVSEGKAGANVLTF
TRBJ2-1 once TRBV12-3/TRBV12-4 CASSRRGGVYNEQFF
TRBJ2-1 once TRBV7-9 CASSLEAGNNEQFF
TRBJ2-2 few TRBV5-1 CASSFLELPNTGELFF
TRBJ2-7 . TRBV3-1 CASSQWEGNEQYF
TRBJ2-5 . TRBV6-1 CASSEPTGRETQYF
TRBJ2-4 . TRBV7-8 CASSPSSNIQYF